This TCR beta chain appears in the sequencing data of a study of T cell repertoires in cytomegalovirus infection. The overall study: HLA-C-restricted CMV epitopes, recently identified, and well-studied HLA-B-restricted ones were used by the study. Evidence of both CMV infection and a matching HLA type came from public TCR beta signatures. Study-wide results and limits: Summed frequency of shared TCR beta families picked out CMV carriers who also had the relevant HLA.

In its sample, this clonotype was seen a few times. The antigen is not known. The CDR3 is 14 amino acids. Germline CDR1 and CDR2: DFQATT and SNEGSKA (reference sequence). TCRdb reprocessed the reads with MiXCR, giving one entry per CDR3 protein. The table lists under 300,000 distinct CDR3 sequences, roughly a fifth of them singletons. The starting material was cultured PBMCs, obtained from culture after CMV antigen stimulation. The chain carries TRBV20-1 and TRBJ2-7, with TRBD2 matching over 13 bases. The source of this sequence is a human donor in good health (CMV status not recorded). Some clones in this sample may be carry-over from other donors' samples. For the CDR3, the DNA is TGCAAGACAGGCCGGACTAGCGGGAGCATCGAGCAGTACGTC. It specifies CKTGRTSGSIEQYV.